The next 20 T cell receptor beta chains were all read from a single sample in a study of cytomegalovirus exposure and HLA in healthy donors. The PCR made use of 60 Vbeta and 13 Jbeta primers. Data came from immunoSEQ multiplex PCR; TCRdb stores just in-frame clones and leaves some out. The sample includes 150,000 to 200,000 clones. The sequencing input was PBMCs. Receptor source: a man under 40 in good health and CMV-seronegative.

J is TRBJ1-4 and V is TRBV5-1, with D unclear. Between the trimmed V and J ends, which lost 4 bases and 4 bases, there was a span of 17 bases. The length of the CDR3 is 16 residues. CDR1 and CDR2 (germline): SGHRS, YFSETQ. The CDR3 here is CASSPGAASGNEKLFF. DNA of the CDR3: TGCGCCAGCAGCCCCGGCGCTGCTAGTGGTAATGAAAAACTGTTTTTT.

V gene TRBV6-5 combines with J gene TRBJ2-7, with a tentative D call TRBD1 (5 bases). Trimming cost V 0 bases and J 6 bases, with 12 bases left between them. The germline V gene encodes CDR1 MNHEY and CDR2 SVGAGI. The CDR3 contains 14 residues. CDR3 sequence (DNA): TGTGCCAGCAGTTACTCGACAGTGGGAAGCGAGCAGTACTTC. Translation gives CASSYSTVGSEQYF.

This chain uses TRBV4-1 with TRBJ2-7; a possible D gene is TRBD1 (6 bases). The germline gives CDR1 MGHRA, CDR2 YSYEKL. The CDR3 sequence is 16 residues long. Trimming cost V 1 base and J 0 bases, with 13 bases left between them. The CDR3 is CASSQGQGRGSYEQYF. The CDR3 DNA reads TGCGCCAGCAGCCAAGGGCAGGGCAGGGGCTCCTACGAGCAGTACTTC.

J is TRBJ2-2 and V is TRBV2; 8 bases line up with TRBD2. CDR3 length: 14 residues. Germline CDR1 and CDR2: SNHLY and FYNNEI. V dropped 7 bases and J dropped 5; count of bases not matched to a gene: 6. The CDR3 sequence: CASTSSGATGELFF. The CDR3 nucleotides are TGTGCCAGCACGAGTAGCGGGGCTACCGGGGAGCTGTTTTTT.

V and J are TRBV7-9 and TRBJ1-3, with 8 bases matching TRBD1. The germline gives CDR1 SEHNR, CDR2 FQNEAQ (reference sequence). V lost 1 base and J lost 4; bases outside the gene matches: 6. This CDR3 has 16 amino acids. CDR3 nucleotides: TGTGCCAGCAGCTTAGACAGACAGGGGCAAGGAAACACCATATATTTT. Translated, it gives CASSLDRQGQGNTIYF. The full variable domain, in which reference TRBV7-9 and TRBJ1-3 provide the parts outside the CDR3, is DTGVSQNPRHKITKRGQNVTFRCDPISEHNRLYWYRQTLGQGPEFLTYFQNEAQLEKSRLLSDRFSAERPKGSFSTLEIQRTEQGDSAMYLCASSLDRQGQGNTIYFGEGSWLTVV.

V usage is TRBV6-5 and J usage is TRBJ1-5; 8 nucleotides align to TRBD1. J was trimmed by 4 bases and V by 5 bases; bases with no gene match: 4. The CDR3 extends over 14 amino acids. Germline CDR1 reads MNHEY; CDR2 reads SVGAGI. The CDR3 here is CASSPWDRNQPQHF. CDR3 bases: TGTGCCAGCAGTCCCTGGGACAGGAATCAGCCCCAGCATTTT.

Note on this clone: The identical CDR3 is also encoded by other nucleotide sequences in the sample. The CDR3 region is CASSPRTGGSYEQYF. In nucleotides, the CDR3 is TGTGCCAGCAGCCCCCGGACAGGGGGCAGCTACGAGCAGTACTTC. The V and J genes are TRBV7-9 and TRBJ2-7; 11 positions agree with TRBD1. From germline, CDR1 is SEHNR and CDR2 FQNEAQ (reference sequence). Unmatched junction bases numbered 6, after V lost 5 bases and J lost 3 bases. This CDR3 has 15 amino acids.

The chain uses TRBV28 and TRBJ2-7; 9 bases map to TRBD2. V lost 4 bases, J lost 4 bases, and 8 bases stayed unmatched. This CDR3 has 15 amino acids. CDR1 is MDHEN, CDR2 SYDVKM, per germline. The CDR3 bases are TGTGCCAGCAGTTCGTATAGCGGGAGTCGATACGAGCAGTACTTC. This gives the protein CASSSYSGSRYEQYF. The entire variable domain, with the rest obtained from reference TRBV28 and TRBJ2-7, is as follows: DVKVTQSSRYLVKRTGEKVFLECVQDMDHENMFWYRQDPGLGLRLIYFSYDVKMKEKGDIPEGYSVSREKKERFSLILESASTNQTSMYLCASSSYSGSRYEQYFGPGTRLTVT.

Notes on this clone: This sample also contains other DNA sequences that code for the same CDR3. This chain links TRBV10-3 with TRBJ2-2, with a weak D call TRBD1 (6 bases). CDR3 length: 16 amino acids. Trimming shortened V by 0 bases and J by 6 bases, and 14 bases separated the two germline ends. Germline CDR1 reads ENHRY; CDR2 reads SYGVKD. The CDR3 region is CAISESTGGWAGELFF. CDR3 DNA sequence: TGTGCCATCAGTGAGTCGACAGGAGGTTGGGCCGGGGAGCTGTTTTTT.

The chain uses TRBV25-1 and TRBJ2-1; D perhaps matches TRBD1 (5 bases). Trimming shortened V by 8 bases and J by 5 bases, and 7 bases separated the two germline ends. Germline V CDR1 and CDR2: MGHDK, SYGVNS. The CDR3 sequence is 11 residues long. As DNA, the CDR3 is TGTGCCAGCGACAGAAACAATGAGCAGTTCTTC. This sequence encodes CASDRNNEQFF.

V gene TRBV7-8 combines with J gene TRBJ2-1, with D perhaps TRBD2 (5 bases). The CDR3 length is 14 residues. V lost 6 bases to trimming and J lost 0 bases, with 9 bases between them. Germline CDR1 and CDR2: SGHVS and FQNEAQ. The CDR3 loop reads CASSEGSSYNEQFF. DNA of the CDR3: TGTGCCAGCAGTGAAGGGAGCTCCTACAATGAGCAGTTCTTC. The variable domain in full, completed from reference TRBV7-8 and TRBJ2-1, reads GAGVSQSPRYKVAKRGQDVALRCDPISGHVSLFWYQQALGQGPEFLTYFQNEAQLDKSGLPSDRFFAERPEGSVSTLKIQRTQQEDSAVYLCASSEGSSYNEQFFGPGTRLTVL.

The chain uses TRBV25-1 and TRBJ1-6, with 7 nucleotides matching TRBD1. Per the germline V gene, CDR1 is MGHDK and CDR2 is SYGVNS. The CDR3 length is 17 residues. V shed 0 bases, J shed 5 bases, and the junction held 7 bases outside the gene matches. The CDR3 bases are TGTGCCAGCAGTGAATATTATGGGACAGCCGATAATTCACCCCTCCACTTT. This codes for CASSEYYGTADNSPLHF.

The rearrangement links TRBV27 to TRBJ2-7; D gene ambiguous. Germline CDR1 MNHEY, CDR2 SMNVEV (reference sequence). Deletions cut 5 bases from V and 6 bases from J, with 11 bases between. The CDR3 consists of 12 residues. In nucleotides, the CDR3 is TGTGCCAGCAGTCTCCCACCAGGCGAGCAGTACTTC. Its protein product is CASSLPPGEQYF.

The rearrangement uses TRBV9 and TRBJ2-1; the D gene is possibly TRBD2 (5 bases). V gave up 0 bases and J gave up 10 bases, with 17 bases separating them. Germline V CDR1 and CDR2: SGDLS, YYNGEE. This CDR3 is 15 amino acids long. Here the CDR3 reads CASSVGGPALVEQFF. CDR3 bases: TGTGCCAGCAGCGTAGGCGGGCCCGCCCTCGTAGAGCAGTTCTTC.

This sequence joins TRBV6-5 and TRBJ1-2; 9 bases are shared with TRBD1. The CDR3 totals 14 residues. CDR1 is MNHEY, CDR2 SVGAGI, per germline. V trimming: 4 bases; J trimming: 4 bases; junction bases outside the gene matches: 4. CDR3 coding DNA: TGTGCCAGCAGTTTGTACAGGGGGCCCTATGGCTACACCTTC. Translated, it gives CASSLYRGPYGYTF.

The rearrangement links TRBV6-5 to TRBJ2-7; D not certain. Germline CDR1 is MNHEY and CDR2 is SVGAGI. The CDR3 contains 15 residues. Trimming pared 0 bases from V and 2 bases from J, leaving 11 bases between. The CDR3 sequence: CASSYSAFSAYEQYF. The CDR3 DNA sequence: TGTGCCAGCAGTTACTCTGCGTTCTCGGCCTACGAGCAGTACTTC.

Regarding this clone: The junction departs from the called germline gene at one end, perhaps through a read error. This chain joins TRBV5-6 and TRBJ1-2, with 8 bases fitting TRBD1. The CDR3 runs 14 residues. CDR1 is SGHDT, CDR2 YYEEEE, per germline. This chain's CDR3 is CASSSLDRDYGYTF. CDR3 DNA sequence: TGTGCCAGCAGCTCCCTGGACAGGGACTACGGCTACACCTTC.

This sequence joins TRBV6-5 and TRBJ2-3; TRBD2 matches at 8 bases. Germline assignment: CDR1 MNHEY and CDR2 SVGAGI. CDR3 length: 16 residues. V lost 2 bases, J lost 0 bases, and 4 bases stayed unmatched. The CDR3 loop is CASSYRGGQSTDTQYF. CDR3 DNA sequence: TGTGCCAGCAGTTACCGGGGGGGCCAGAGCACAGATACGCAGTATTTT.

This sequence joins TRBV6-1 and TRBJ1-2, with TRBD1 matching 7 bases. Germline CDR1 and CDR2: MNHNS and SASEGT. This CDR3 is built from 13 residues. V lost 2 bases and J lost 4; bases outside the gene matches: 1. The CDR3 bases are TGTGCCAGCAGTGAAAACAGGGGCTATGGCTACACCTTC. This gives the protein CASSENRGYGYTF.

This sequence joins TRBV7-8 and TRBJ2-3, with a tentative D call TRBD2 (5 bases). The V end lost 0 bases, the J end lost 4 bases, and 17 bases lay between the germline ends. Germline V lookup: CDR1 SGHVS, CDR2 FQNEAQ. The CDR3 covers 17 residues. This CDR3 is CASSLAGRVSAPDTQYF. CDR3 nucleotides: TGTGCCAGCAGCTTAGCAGGTCGGGTTAGCGCGCCAGATACGCAGTATTTT.